This T cell receptor beta chain was captured in a study of control samples from healthy donors and cancer patients. The assay was immunoSEQ multiplex PCR, and TCRdb's table has in-frame clones only and misses some. This sample has roughly 73,000 clones, with approximately 80% found just once. This CDR3 contains 14 residues. Trimming took 0 bases from V and 0 from J, leaving 6 bases between them. CDR1 is SGHRS, CDR2 YFSETQ, per germline. This TCR came from a man in his fifties in good health. This chain uses TRBV5-1 with TRBJ2-5; D unresolved. Sequenced: blood. CDR3 region: CASSLEVNQETQYF. DNA for the CDR3: TGCGCCAGCAGCTTGGAGGTTAACCAAGAGACCCAGTACTTC.